The sequence of this T cell receptor (beta chain) was determined in a study of CD8 T cells in ankylosing spondylitis. V gave up 6 bases and J gave up 6 bases, with 10 bases separating them. The CDR3 length is 12 residues. Germline V CDR1 and CDR2: WNHNN, SYGVQD (reference sequence). Quantitative 5'-RACE with molecular barcodes produced the TCR beta libraries. Each CDR3 protein gets one entry after TCRdb re-called the 5' RACE reads with MiXCR. The data show roughly 350,000 distinct CDR3 sequences, with 6.5% to 10% seen just once and 13% to 15% held by the top ten. There are a few counts of this clonotype. Its specificity is unknown. General observations from the study: A motif in TCR beta, a set of 8 or 9 highly homologous variants, appeared characteristic of ankylosing spondylitis blood.

This TCR came from a male donor with ankylosing spondylitis. The chain recombines TRBV10-1 with TRBJ2-3; possible D gene TRBD2, 6 bases. Sequencing input: blood, either unsorted or a sorted T cell fraction (not recorded which). In DNA form, the CDR3 reads TGCGCCAGCAGCGGGGAGGAGGATACGCAGTATTTT. Its translation is CASSGEEDTQYF.